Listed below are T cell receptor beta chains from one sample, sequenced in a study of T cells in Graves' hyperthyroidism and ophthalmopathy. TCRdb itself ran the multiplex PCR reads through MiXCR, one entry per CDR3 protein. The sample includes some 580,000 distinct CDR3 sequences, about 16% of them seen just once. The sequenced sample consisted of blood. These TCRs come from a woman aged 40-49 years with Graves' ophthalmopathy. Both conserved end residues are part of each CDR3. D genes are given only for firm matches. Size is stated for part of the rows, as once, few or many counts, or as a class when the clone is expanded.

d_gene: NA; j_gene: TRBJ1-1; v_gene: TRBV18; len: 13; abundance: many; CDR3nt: TGTGCCAGCTCACCTAACTCGAACACTGAAGCTTTCTTT; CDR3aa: CASSPNSNTEAFF
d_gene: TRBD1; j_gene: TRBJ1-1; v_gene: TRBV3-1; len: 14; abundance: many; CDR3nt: TGTGCCAGCAGTCAGGGACAGGGGTACACTGAAGCTTTCTTT; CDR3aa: CASSQGQGYTEAFF
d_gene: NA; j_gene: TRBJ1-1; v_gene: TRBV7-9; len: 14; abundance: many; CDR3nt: TGTGCCAGCAGCTTAGGGGTTTCTGGAGCTGAAGCTTTCTTT; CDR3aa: CASSLGVSGAEAFF
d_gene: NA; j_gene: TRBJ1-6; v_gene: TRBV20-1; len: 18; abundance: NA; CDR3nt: TGCAGTGCGCCTAGGGGAGGACGCTTAGAAAACCTACATTCACCCCTCCACTTT; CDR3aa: CSAPRGGRLENLHSPLHF
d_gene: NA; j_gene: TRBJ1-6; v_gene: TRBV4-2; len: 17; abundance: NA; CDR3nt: TGTGCCAGCAGCGAACTTGACGGGGACGGCCAAAATTCACCCCTCCACTTT; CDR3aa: CASSELDGDGQNSPLHF
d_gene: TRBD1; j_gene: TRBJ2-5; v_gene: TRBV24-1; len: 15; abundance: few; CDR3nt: TGTGCCACCAGTGATCCCCGGACAGGGGGGGGGACCCAGTACTTC; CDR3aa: CATSDPRTGGGTQYF
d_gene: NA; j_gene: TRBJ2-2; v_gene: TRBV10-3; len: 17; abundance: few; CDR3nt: TGTGCCATCAGTGAGAGAAGTAGCGGTTCGAACACCGGGGAGCTGTTTTTT; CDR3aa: CAISERSSGSNTGELFF
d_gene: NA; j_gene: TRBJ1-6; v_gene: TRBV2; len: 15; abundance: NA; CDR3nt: TGTGCCAGCACTACACAGAGCTCCTATAATTCACCCCTCCACTTT; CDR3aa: CASTTQSSYNSPLHF
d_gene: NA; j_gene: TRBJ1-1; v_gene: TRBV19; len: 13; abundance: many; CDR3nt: TGTGCCAGTACCTCATTCCGGGACACTGAAGCTTTCTTT; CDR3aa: CASTSFRDTEAFF
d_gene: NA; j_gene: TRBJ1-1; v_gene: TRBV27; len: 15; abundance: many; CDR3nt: TGTGCCAGCAGTCTTCAGGGGTCCGGGATCACTGAAGCTTTCTTT; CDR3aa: CASSLQGSGITEAFF
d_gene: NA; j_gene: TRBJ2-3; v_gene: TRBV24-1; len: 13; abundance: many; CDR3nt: TGTGCCACCAGTGTCCCTGTCACAGATACGCAGTATTTT; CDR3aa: CATSVPVTDTQYF
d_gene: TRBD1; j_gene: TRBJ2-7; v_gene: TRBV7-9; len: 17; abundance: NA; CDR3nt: TGTGCCAGCAGCTCCCTGGGTGGGGACAGGGGACTCTACGAGCAGTACTTC; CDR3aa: CASSSLGGDRGLYEQYF
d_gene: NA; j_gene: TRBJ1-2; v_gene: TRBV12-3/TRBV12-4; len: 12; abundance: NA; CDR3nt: TGTGCCAGCAGCCCCGCAGGAACTCTCCACACCTTC; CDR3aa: CASSPAGTLHTF
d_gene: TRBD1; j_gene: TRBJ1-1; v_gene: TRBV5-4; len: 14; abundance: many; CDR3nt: TGTGCCAGCAGCTTGACAGGGGGGTCGTCTGAAGCTTTCTTT; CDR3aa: CASSLTGGSSEAFF
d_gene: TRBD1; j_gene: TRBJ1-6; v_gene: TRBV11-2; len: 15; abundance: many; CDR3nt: TGTGCCAGCAGCCCTGGGGACAGTGAAAATTCACCCCTCCACTTT; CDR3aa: CASSPGDSENSPLHF
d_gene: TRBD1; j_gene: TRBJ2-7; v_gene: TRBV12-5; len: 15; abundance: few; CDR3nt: TGTGCTAGTGGTTCGTGGACAGGGGGGTACTACGAGCAGTACTTC; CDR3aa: CASGSWTGGYYEQYF
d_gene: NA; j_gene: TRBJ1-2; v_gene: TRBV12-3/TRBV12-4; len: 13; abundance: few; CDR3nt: TGTGCCAGCACCTTTGGGAGGGTTGGTGGCTACACCTTC; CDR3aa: CASTFGRVGGYTF
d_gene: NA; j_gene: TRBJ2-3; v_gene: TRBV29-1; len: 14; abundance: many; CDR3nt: TGCAGCGTTGTGGGGGGATTGCGCACAGATACGCAGTATTTT; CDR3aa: CSVVGGLRTDTQYF
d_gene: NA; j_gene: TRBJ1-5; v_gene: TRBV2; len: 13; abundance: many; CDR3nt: TGTGCCAGCATGACGAGGGTAGGTCAGCCCCAGCATTTT; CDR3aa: CASMTRVGQPQHF
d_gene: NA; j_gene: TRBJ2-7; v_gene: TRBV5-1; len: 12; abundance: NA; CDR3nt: TGCGCCAGCAGCTTGCGAGGGCCCGAGCAGTACTTC; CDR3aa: CASSLRGPEQYF
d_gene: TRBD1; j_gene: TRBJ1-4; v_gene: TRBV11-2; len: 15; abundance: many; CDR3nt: TGTGCCAGCAGCTTAGTCACAGGGGGAAATGAAAAACTGTTTTTT; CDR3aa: CASSLVTGGNEKLFF
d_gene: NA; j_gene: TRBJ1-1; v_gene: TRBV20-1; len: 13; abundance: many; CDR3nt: TGCAGTGCTAGTGCAGGATTGAACACTGAAGCTTTCTTT; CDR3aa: CSASAGLNTEAFF
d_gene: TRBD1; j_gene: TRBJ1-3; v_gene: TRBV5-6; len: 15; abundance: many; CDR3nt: TGTGCCAGCAGCTGGGGGACAGGCTCTGGAAACACCATATATTTT; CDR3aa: CASSWGTGSGNTIYF
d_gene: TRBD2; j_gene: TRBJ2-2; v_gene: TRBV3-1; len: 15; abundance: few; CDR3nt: TGTGCCAGCACCCCCGGGACTAGCCACACCGGGGAGCTGTTTTTT; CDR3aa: CASTPGTSHTGELFF
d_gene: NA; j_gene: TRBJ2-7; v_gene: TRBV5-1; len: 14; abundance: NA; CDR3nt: TGCGCCAGCAGCTTGGATGCCAGGGGTTACGAGCAGTACTTC; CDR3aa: CASSLDARGYEQYF
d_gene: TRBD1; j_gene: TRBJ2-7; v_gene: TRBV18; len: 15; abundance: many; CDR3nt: TGTGCCAGCTCTCCCAACCGGGACAGATCCTACGAGCAGTACTTC; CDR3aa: CASSPNRDRSYEQYF
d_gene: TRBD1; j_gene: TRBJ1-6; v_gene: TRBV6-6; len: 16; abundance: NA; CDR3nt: TGTGCCAGCAGTTACGGGGACAGATCCTATAATTCACCCCTCCACTTT; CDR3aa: CASSYGDRSYNSPLHF
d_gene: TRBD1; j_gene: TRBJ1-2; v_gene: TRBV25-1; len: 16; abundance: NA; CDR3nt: TGTGCCAGCAGTGACCCATCGACAGGGGGCATCTACGGCTACACCTTC; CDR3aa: CASSDPSTGGIYGYTF
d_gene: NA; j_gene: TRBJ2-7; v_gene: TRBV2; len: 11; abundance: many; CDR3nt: TGTGCCAGCGCCCGGGGCTACGAGCAGTACTTC; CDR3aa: CASARGYEQYF
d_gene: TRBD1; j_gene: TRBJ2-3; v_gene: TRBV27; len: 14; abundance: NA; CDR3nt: TGTGCCAGCAGGCTACAGGGGGGCCCAGATACGCAGTATTTT; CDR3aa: CASRLQGGPDTQYF
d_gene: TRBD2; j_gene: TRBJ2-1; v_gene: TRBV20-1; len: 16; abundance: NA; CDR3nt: TGCAGTGCTAGAGATCTTTCAGCGGGAGGGGGCAATGAGCAGTTCTTC; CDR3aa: CSARDLSAGGGNEQFF
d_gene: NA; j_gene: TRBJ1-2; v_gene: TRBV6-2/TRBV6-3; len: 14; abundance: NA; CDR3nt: TGTGCCAGCAGGCCACCCGGCAGGGGAGGAGGCTACACCTTC; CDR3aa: CASRPPGRGGGYTF
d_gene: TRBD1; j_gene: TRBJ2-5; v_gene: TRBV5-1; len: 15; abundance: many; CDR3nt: TGCGCCAGCAGCTTGTTTGGACAGGGAAGAGAGACCCAGTACTTC; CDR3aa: CASSLFGQGRETQYF
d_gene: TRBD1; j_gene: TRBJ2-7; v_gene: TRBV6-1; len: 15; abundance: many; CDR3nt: TGTGCCAGCAGTGAAGCCAGGGGGACCTCCTACGAGCAGTACTTC; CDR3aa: CASSEARGTSYEQYF
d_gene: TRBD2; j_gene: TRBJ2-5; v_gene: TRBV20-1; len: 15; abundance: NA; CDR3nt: TGCAGTGCTAGATCGGGACTAGCGGGATTAGAGACCCAGTACTTC; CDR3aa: CSARSGLAGLETQYF
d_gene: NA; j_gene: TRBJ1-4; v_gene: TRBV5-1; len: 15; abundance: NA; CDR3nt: TGTGCCAGCAGCCCAAGTGGAGGGCTTAATGAAAAACTGTTTTTT; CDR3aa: CASSPSGGLNEKLFF
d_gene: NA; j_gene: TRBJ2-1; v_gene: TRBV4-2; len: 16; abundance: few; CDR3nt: TGTGCCAGCAGCCCCCTTTGGGGGAGTTCCTACAATGAGCAGTTCTTC; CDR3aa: CASSPLWGSSYNEQFF
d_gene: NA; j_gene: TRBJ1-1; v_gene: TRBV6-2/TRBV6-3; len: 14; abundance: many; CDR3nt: TGTGCCAGCAAAGGGACTCTTCGGGACACTGAAGCTTTCTTT; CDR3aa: CASKGTLRDTEAFF
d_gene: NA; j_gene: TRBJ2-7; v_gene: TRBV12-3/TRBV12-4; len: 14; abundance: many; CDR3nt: TGTGCCAGCAGTTTTCGGGGGGCTCTGGGAGAGCAGTACTTC; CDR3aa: CASSFRGALGEQYF
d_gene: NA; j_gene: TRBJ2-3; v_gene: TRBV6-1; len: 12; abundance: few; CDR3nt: TGTGCCAGCAAGGACTACACAGATACGCAGTATTTT; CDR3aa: CASKDYTDTQYF
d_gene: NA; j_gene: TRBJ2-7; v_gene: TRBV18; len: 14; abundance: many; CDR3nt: TGTGCCAGCTCACCACTTGAGACAGACTACGAGCAGTACTTC; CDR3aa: CASSPLETDYEQYF
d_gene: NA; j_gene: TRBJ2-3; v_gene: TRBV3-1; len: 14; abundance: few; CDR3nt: TGTGCCAGCAGCAGGGATCTTAACACAGATACGCAGTATTTT; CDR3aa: CASSRDLNTDTQYF
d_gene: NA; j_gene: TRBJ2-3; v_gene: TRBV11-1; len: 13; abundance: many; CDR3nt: TGTGCCAGCAGCGATATGGGTCTGAATACGCAGTATTTT; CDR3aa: CASSDMGLNTQYF
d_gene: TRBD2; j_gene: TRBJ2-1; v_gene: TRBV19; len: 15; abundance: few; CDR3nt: TGTGCCAGTAGTAAGCGGGGGGTGACCTACAATGAGCAGTTCTTC; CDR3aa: CASSKRGVTYNEQFF
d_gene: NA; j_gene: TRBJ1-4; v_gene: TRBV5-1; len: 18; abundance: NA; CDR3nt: TGCGCCAGCAGCTTGGTCCCCCTATTGACAGTCCCCAGTGAAAAACTGTTTTTT; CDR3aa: CASSLVPLLTVPSEKLFF
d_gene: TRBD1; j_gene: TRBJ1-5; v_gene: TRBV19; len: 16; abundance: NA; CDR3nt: TGTGCCAGTAGCCCCGGGGACAGGTGGTATGTACAGCCCCAGCATTTT; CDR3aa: CASSPGDRWYVQPQHF
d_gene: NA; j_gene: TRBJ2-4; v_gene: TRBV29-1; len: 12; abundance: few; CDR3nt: TGCAGCGTTCGGACAGAAAAAAACATTCAGTACTTC; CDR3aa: CSVRTEKNIQYF
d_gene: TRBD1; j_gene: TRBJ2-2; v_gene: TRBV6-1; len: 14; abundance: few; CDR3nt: TGTGCCAGCAGAGGGGGCCGGCACACCGGGGAGCTGTTTTTT; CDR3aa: CASRGGRHTGELFF
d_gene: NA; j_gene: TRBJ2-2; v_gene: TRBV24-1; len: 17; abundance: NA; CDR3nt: TGTGCCACCAGTGATTTGCCGGGGGCAGAAGGGTCCGGGGAGCTGTTTTTT; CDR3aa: CATSDLPGAEGSGELFF
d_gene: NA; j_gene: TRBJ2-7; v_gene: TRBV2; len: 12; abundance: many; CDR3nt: TGTGCCAGCAAGGTTGCAGGGACCGAGCAGTACTTC; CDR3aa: CASKVAGTEQYF
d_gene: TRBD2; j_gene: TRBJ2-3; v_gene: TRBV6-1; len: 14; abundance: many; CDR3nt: TGTGCCAGCAGTGCGCGGGGGGTCACAGATACGCAGTATTTT; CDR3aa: CASSARGVTDTQYF
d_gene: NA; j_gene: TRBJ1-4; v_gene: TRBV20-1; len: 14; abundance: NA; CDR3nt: TGCAGTGCTCCTAAGACACTGGAGGAGGAAAAACTGTTTTTT; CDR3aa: CSAPKTLEEEKLFF
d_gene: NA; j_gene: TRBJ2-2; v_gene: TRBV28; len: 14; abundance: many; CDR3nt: TGTGCCAGCAGTTTAGGGGGCCTCACCGGGGAGCTGTTTTTT; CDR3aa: CASSLGGLTGELFF
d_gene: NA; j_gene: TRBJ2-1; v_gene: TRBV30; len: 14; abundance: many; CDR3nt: TGTGCCTGGAGCGACAGTATTCTTGGGAATGAGCAGTTCTTC; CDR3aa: CAWSDSILGNEQFF